One sample yielded the 16 T cell receptor beta chains listed below, sequenced in a study of T cells in Graves' hyperthyroidism and ophthalmopathy (dated by TCRdb to about 2019). The library was prepared using multiplex PCR. Sequencing took place on an Illumina HiSeq 2000. Amplification of TCR beta CDR3 regions was carried out from RNA transcripts. The first round of RT-PCR for the TCR CDR3 was performed with the HTBI primer set and the Qiagen OneStep RT-PCR kit. TCRdb reworked the public reads: Q25 trimming with fastp, MiXCR clone assembly, productive beta chains retained. Entries that share a CDR3 protein sequence are merged under the most common genes and DNA. The sample table holds about 360,000 distinct CDR3 sequences, of which under 15% were seen once. The top ten hold 9.2% of the sample. Sequenced sample: blood. These receptor sequences come from a woman between 18 and 29 years old with Graves' hyperthyroidism.

The chain employs TRBV30 and TRBJ2-1; a weak D match, TRBD2 (6 bases). Germline V gene lookup returns CDR1 GTSNPN and CDR2 SVGIG (reference sequence). V lost 2 bases, J lost 0 bases, and 11 bases lay in between. This CDR3 is 15 amino acids long. The CDR3 DNA reads as TGTGCCTGGAGTAAAGCGGGCTACTCCTACAATGAGCAGTTCTTC. This codes for CAWSKAGYSYNEQFF. Based on the CDR3 plus reference TRBV30 and TRBJ2-1, the full variable domain is SQTIHQWPATLVQPVGSPLSLECTVEGTSNPNLYWYRQAAGRGLQLLFYSVGIGQISSEVPQNLSASRPQDRQFILSSKKLLLSDSGFYLCAWSKAGYSYNEQFFGPGTRLTVL.

This clonotype was picked up many times. The chain is built from TRBV3-1 and TRBJ1-1, with D unclear. Germline V gives CDR1 LGHDT, CDR2 YNNKEL (reference sequence). CDR3 length: 16 amino acids. The V end lost 4 bases, the J end lost 3 bases, and 18 bases lay between the germline ends. The CDR3 DNA is TGTGCCAGCAGCCCCTGGGCAGTCCGGATTGACACTGAAGCTTTCTTT. Protein: CASSPWAVRIDTEAFF.

This clonotype was seen only a few times. The chain is built from TRBV4-1 and TRBJ2-1; 7 positions match TRBD1. V shed 2 bases and J 9 bases; nucleotides not matched to a gene: 7. The CDR3 has 14 residues. From germline, CDR1 is MGHRA and CDR2 YSYEKL. The CDR3 protein is CASSQSVGGSEQFF. The CDR3 DNA reads as TGCGCCAGCAGCCAATCTGTAGGGGGCAGTGAGCAGTTCTTC.

This clonotype was recorded many times. V and J are TRBV11-2 and TRBJ2-7, with 12 bases fitting TRBD2. Germline lookup yields CDR1 SGHAT and CDR2 FQNNGV. V lost 3 bases and J lost 3; bases outside the gene matches: 6. This CDR3 comprises 16 residues. The CDR3 spells CASSFRRLAGDYEQYF. As DNA, the CDR3 is TGTGCCAGCAGCTTTCGTCGACTAGCGGGGGACTACGAGCAGTACTTC.

In this sample, this clonotype turned up many times. The gene calls are TRBV20-1 and TRBJ1-1, with D tentatively TRBD1 (5 bases). The germline CDR1 and CDR2 sequences are DFQATT and SNEGSKA (reference sequence). With 3 bases removed from V and 4 bases from J, the gap between germline ends came to 9 bases. CDR3 length: 12 amino acids. CDR3 region: CSASGGATEAFF. The CDR3 bases are TGCAGTGCTAGTGGCGGGGCCACTGAAGCTTTCTTT.

On this clonotype itself: A much larger clone differs from this one at a single base, so this may be a read error. The V and J genes are TRBV10-3 and TRBJ1-4; D is ambiguous. The germline gives CDR1 ENHRY, CDR2 SYGVKD. This CDR3 is built from 12 residues. V was clipped by 4 bases and J by 8 bases, with 8 bases between them. This CDR3 reads CAISGDGEKLFF. The CDR3 DNA reads as TGTGCCATCAGTGGAGACGGAGAAAAACTGTTTTTT.

This clonotype was counted many times. The chain combines TRBV15 with TRBJ1-1; possible D gene TRBD1, 5 bases. Trimming took off 5 bases at V and 5 bases at J, with 9 bases between the two ends. Germline-derived CDR1 and CDR2 are LNHNV and YYDKDF (reference sequence). The CDR3 length is 12 residues. CDR3 sequence: CATSPEGTEAFF. CDR3 coding DNA: TGTGCCACCAGCCCTGAGGGGACTGAAGCTTTCTTT.

The table lists this clonotype with many counts. This sequence joins TRBV7-9 and TRBJ2-7; maybe TRBD2 (6 bases). The CDR3 has 14 amino acids. Trimming left V 5 bases short and J 7 bases short, with 18 bases between. Germline CDR1 reads SEHNR; CDR2 reads FQNEAQ (reference sequence). The CDR3 region has the DNA TGTGCCAGCAGCCCTACATCGGGACTGATGGAGCAGTACTTC. Amino acids: CASSPTSGLMEQYF.

This clonotype was found a few times. The chain has TRBV25-1 and TRBJ2-3; 7 bases match TRBD2. The CDR3 has 16 residues. The ends lost 2 bases at V and 3 bases at J; junction bases unmatched: 8. Per germline, CDR1 MGHDK and CDR2 SYGVNS. The CDR3 protein is CASSEPSGKGTDTQYF. The CDR3 DNA sequence: TGTGCCAGCAGTGAACCGAGCGGGAAGGGTACAGATACGCAGTATTTT.

This clonotype came up once. The chain has TRBV5-6 and TRBJ2-3; 9 bases map to TRBD2. The V gene's germline CDR1 is SGHDT and CDR2 YYEEEE. The CDR3 is 16 amino acids. With V trimmed by 0 bases and J by 4 bases, 6 bases remained unmatched. The CDR3 spells CASSLEVAGASDTQYF. CDR3 DNA sequence: TGTGCCAGCAGCTTGGAGGTAGCGGGGGCTTCAGATACGCAGTATTTT.

This clonotype showed up many times. The V gene is TRBV20-1, the J gene TRBJ2-7, with 8 bases matching TRBD2. This CDR3 region has 14 residues. V lost 6 bases, J lost 7 bases, and 14 bases stayed unmatched. CDR1 is DFQATT and CDR2 is SNEGSKA in the germline V gene (reference sequence). The CDR3 DNA is TGCAGTGCCCTTGCCCCGGCGGGACTAGGAGAGCAGTACTTC. This sequence encodes CSALAPAGLGEQYF.

Ten or more counts support this clonotype. The rearrangement uses TRBV6-2 or TRBV6-3 and TRBJ2-1; D ambiguous. Germline V gene lookup returns CDR1 MNHEY and CDR2 SVGEGT. The CDR3 contains 14 residues. Trimming left V 7 bases short and J 1 base short, with 11 bases between. In DNA form, the CDR3 reads TGTGCCAGCACCCTGGGTGGGTCCTACAATGAGCAGTTCTTC. Translating gives CASTLGGSYNEQFF.

This clonotype was observed a handful of times. V gene TRBV19 combines with J gene TRBJ2-7; the match to TRBD1 covers 7 bases. CDR1 LNHDA and CDR2 SQIVND come from the germline V gene (reference sequence). V lost 4 bases to trimming and J lost 6 bases; unmatched junction nucleotides: 9. The CDR3 runs to 14 residues. The DNA of the CDR3 is TGTGCCAGTAGTACCTGGACAGGTATGGGCGAGCAGTACTTC. Translation: CASSTWTGMGEQYF.

This clonotype was found many times. The chain recombines TRBV19 with TRBJ1-1; D gene uncertain. Germline loops: CDR1 LNHDA, CDR2 SQIVND (reference sequence). The CDR3 runs to 14 residues. Trimming stripped 0 bases from V and 5 bases from J, with 10 bases between. CDR3 nucleotides: TGTGCCAGTAGTATAGAAGCGGTAGGAACTGAAGCTTTCTTT. Translation gives CASSIEAVGTEAFF.

This clonotype occurred many times. J is TRBJ1-5 and V is TRBV28, with D tentatively TRBD1 (5 bases). CDR1 and CDR2 from the germline V gene are MDHEN and SYDVKM. This CDR3 has 16 residues. V lost 3 bases to trimming and J lost 1 base, with 13 bases between them. The CDR3 here is CASSFPVWDSNQPQHF. The CDR3 DNA reads as TGTGCCAGCAGTTTCCCGGTATGGGACAGCAATCAGCCCCAGCATTTT.

This clonotype has at least ten counts. The rearrangement uses TRBV28 and TRBJ1-1, with D perhaps TRBD1 (6 bases). V lost 3 bases to trimming and J lost 11 bases, with 19 bases between them. Germline V gene sequence: CDR1 MDHEN, CDR2 SYDVKM. The CDR3 length is 14 residues. The CDR3 loop reads CASSFWGPVYNAFF. CDR3 DNA sequence: TGTGCCAGCAGTTTTTGGGGGCCCGTCTACAATGCTTTCTTT. The whole variable domain, filled in from reference TRBV28 and TRBJ1-1, reads DVKVTQSSRYLVKRTGEKVFLECVQDMDHENMFWYRQDPGLGLRLIYFSYDVKMKEKGDIPEGYSVSREKKERFSLILESASTNQTSMYLCASSFWGPVYNAFFGQGTRLTVV.